This T cell receptor (beta chain) was sequenced for a study of cytomegalovirus exposure and HLA in healthy donors. It was with 60 Vbeta and 13 Jbeta primers that the PCR ran. Here immunoSEQ multiplex PCR was the method, and the copy in TCRdb shows in-frame clones only, minus some. Of about 85,000 clones in the sample, about 80% were seen once. Germline CDR1 SEHNR, CDR2 FQNEAQ (reference sequence). The CDR3 is 15 amino acids. The ends lost 5 bases at V and 6 bases at J; junction bases unmatched: 9. Regarding this clone: Its antigen is unknown.

Study-wide points: Reports described diagnosis of cytomegalovirus status by the classifier as highly specific and sensitive. The study designated roughly 160 TCR beta chains cytomegalovirus-associated.

This TCR derives from a man aged 45-60 years in good health and CMV-seropositive. The source material was PBMCs. The V and J genes are TRBV7-9 and TRBJ1-4; 7 positions agree with TRBD1. CDR3 coding DNA: TGTGCCAGCAGCACCCACAGGGGCGGGCATGAAAAACTGTTTTTT. It codes for CASSTHRGGHEKLFF.